This TCR beta chain emerged from a study of neurological immune-mediated disorders. Noted time point: longitudinal time-point 3. This CDR3 spans 15 amino acids. Germline loops: CDR1 SGHRS, CDR2 YFSETQ. The V segment lost 2 bases and the J segment 4 bases; nucleotides outside the gene matches: 6. This clonotype was observed at least ten times. Via MiXCR, TCRdb re-called the 5' RACE reads, giving one row per CDR3 protein. Altogether over 90,000 distinct CDR3 sequences are present, 10% to 14% being singletons, with the ten largest covering about 3%. The rearrangement joins TRBV5-1 to TRBJ2-5; TRBD1 matches 9 bases. This receptor was obtained from a female donor with HTLV-1-associated myelopathy (HAM/TSP). Sequencing was performed on PBMCs. CDR3 protein: CASSLGTGLSETQYF. CDR3 bases: TGCGCCAGCAGCTTAGGGACAGGGCTTTCAGAGACCCAGTACTTC.